These 31 T cell receptor beta chains share one sample of origin, sequenced in a study of breast tumors, draining lymph nodes, adjacent tissues. MiXCR, applied by TCRdb to the multiplex PCR reads, yields one record per CDR3 protein. This table has about 130,000 distinct CDR3 sequences, about 20% appearing once. The lymph nodes were axillary draining lymph nodes from breast cancer patients. The sequencing input was axillary lymph node tissue. Receptor source: a female donor with breast cancer. Some clones in this sample may be carry-over from other donors' samples.

On this clonotype itself: One end of the junction fails to match germline, which may point to a read error. V is TRBV27 and J is TRBJ1-5, with no clear D. The V gene's germline CDR1 is MNHEY and CDR2 SMNVEV (reference sequence). The CDR3 is 17 amino acids. DNA for the CDR3: TGTGCCAGCAGTTCGCATCCGAACCCCTATAGCAATCAGCCCCAGCGTTTT. Its translation is CASSSHPNPYSNQPQRF.

The V gene is TRBV6-1, the J gene TRBJ2-5, with TRBD1 matching over 7 bases. The junction had 4 bases not matched to a gene; V was cut back by 7 bases and J by 2 bases. Germline CDR1 MNHNS, CDR2 SASEGT. This CDR3 is 13 amino acids long. CDR3 sequence: CASNQGQQETQYF. The CDR3 bases are TGTGCCAGCAATCAGGGACAGCAAGAGACCCAGTACTTC.

The chain joins TRBV9 to TRBJ2-3; D not resolved. Germline CDR1 SGDLS, CDR2 YYNGEE. The CDR3 consists of 11 residues. V was trimmed by 4 bases and J by 6 bases, leaving 6 bases between them. CDR3 amino acids: CASSSQDTQYF. CDR3 nucleotides: TGTGCCAGCAGCTCGCAGGATACGCAGTATTTT.

The chain has TRBV28 and TRBJ1-5; no definite D call. The germline V gene has CDR1 MDHEN and CDR2 SYDVKM. V was shortened by 2 bases and J by 1 base, with 9 bases between the two germline ends. The CDR3 sequence is 15 residues long. The CDR3 protein is CASSLGRPSNQPQHF. CDR3 bases: TGTGCCAGCAGTTTAGGTCGGCCGAGCAATCAGCCCCAGCATTTT. The full variable domain, completed using reference TRBV28 and TRBJ1-5, is DVKVTQSSRYLVKRTGEKVFLECVQDMDHENMFWYRQDPGLGLRLIYFSYDVKMKEKGDIPEGYSVSREKKERFSLILESASTNQTSMYLCASSLGRPSNQPQHFGDGTRLSIL.

Many counts were recorded for this clonotype. This chain uses TRBV20-1 with TRBJ2-5; the match to TRBD2 covers 9 bases. J was trimmed by 2 bases and V by 5 bases; bases with no gene match: 6. The CDR3 is 14 amino acids. The germline V gene encodes CDR1 DFQATT and CDR2 SNEGSKA (reference sequence). The CDR3 nucleotides are TGCAGTGCTGGCAGACTAGCGGCTCAAGAGACCCAGTACTTC. Residues: CSAGRLAAQETQYF.

Many counts were recorded for this clonotype. The chain has TRBV27 and TRBJ2-5, with D unresolved. The germline V gene has CDR1 MNHEY and CDR2 SMNVEV (reference sequence). This CDR3 region has 12 residues. V lost 8 bases and J 5 bases, leaving 12 bases between the germline ends. For the CDR3, the DNA is TGTGCCAGCCCGAACCCAAACGAGACCCAGTACTTC. Its protein product is CASPNPNETQYF.

V gene TRBV3-1 combines with J gene TRBJ2-2; TRBD1 aligns across 8 bases. Germline lookup yields CDR1 LGHDT and CDR2 YNNKEL (reference sequence). The V gene end was trimmed by 5 bases and the J gene end by 3 bases; junction bases not matched to a gene: 2. This CDR3 spans 14 amino acids. This CDR3 reads CASSATGDTGELFF. In DNA, the CDR3 is TGTGCCAGCAGCGCGACAGGGGACACCGGGGAGCTGTTTTTT.

This clonotype was seen ten or more times. This sequence joins TRBV12-3 or TRBV12-4 and TRBJ2-1; D is possibly TRBD1 (6 bases). The CDR3 is 16 residues long. The V end was cut by 6 bases, the J end by 6 bases, with 21 bases between. The CDR3 sequence: CASSSNQGRISNEQFF. The CDR3 nucleotides are TGTGCCAGCAGCTCTAATCAGGGGCGAATTTCCAATGAGCAGTTCTTC.

The rearrangement links TRBV11-3 to TRBJ2-1, with D perhaps TRBD2 (6 bases). This CDR3 is built from 13 residues. Germline assignment: CDR1 SGHNT and CDR2 YENEEA. The V gene lost 4 bases and the J gene lost 9 bases, with 13 bases spanning the gap. In nucleotides, the CDR3 is TGTGCCAGCAGCTCCAGGGACGGGGGTGAGCAGTTCTTC. Amino acids: CASSSRDGGEQFF.

The chain has TRBV6-1 and TRBJ1-2; D ambiguous. Germline values: CDR1 MNHNS, CDR2 SASEGT. The V end was cut by 3 bases, the J end by 4 bases, with 24 bases between. The CDR3 has 18 amino acids. In nucleotides, the CDR3 is TGTGCCAGCAGTGACCACCCGGCCGGCGGCCCGGGCGGCTATGGCTACACCTTC. It encodes CASSDHPAGGPGGYGYTF.

This clonotype was seen ten or more times. V usage is TRBV20-1 and J usage is TRBJ2-7; tentatively, D is TRBD1 (5 bases). Germline V CDR1 and CDR2: DFQATT, SNEGSKA (reference sequence). The germline V and J ends were trimmed by 6 bases and 6 bases, with 12 bases remaining between them. The CDR3 is 11 amino acids. The CDR3 bases are TGCAGTGCCCAACAGGCCCCCGAGCAGTACTTC. As protein: CSAQQAPEQYF.

Only one count was recorded for this clonotype. A much larger clone differs from this one at a single base, so this may be a read error. The chain is built from TRBV6-5 and TRBJ1-2, with TRBD1 matching 7 bases. Germline CDR1 is MNHEY and CDR2 is SVGAGI. The length of the CDR3 is 15 residues. CDR3 protein: CASSYSPGGGYGYAF. CDR3 coding DNA: TGTGCCAGCAGTTACTCACCAGGGGGTGGGTATGGCTACGCCTTC.

At least ten counts were recorded for this clonotype. The genes are TRBV12-3 or TRBV12-4 and TRBJ2-5; 9 nucleotides agree with TRBD2. J was trimmed by 1 base and V by 1 base; bases with no gene match: 4. The CDR3 consists of 16 residues. The CDR3 here is CASSLEAGGLQETQYF. The DNA of the CDR3 is TGTGCCAGCAGTTTAGAGGCGGGGGGGCTCCAAGAGACCCAGTACTTC.

Ten or more counts support this clonotype. The CDR3: CATSDFNGGAVEQFF. Written as DNA, the CDR3 is TGTGCCACCAGTGATTTCAACGGGGGGGCGGTTGAGCAGTTCTTC. V gene TRBV24-1 combines with J gene TRBJ2-1; 8 nucleotides align to TRBD2. J lost 9 bases, V lost 1 base, and 7 bases had no gene match. From germline, CDR1 is KGHDR and CDR2 SFDVKD. The CDR3 has 15 amino acids.

Concerning this clonotype: Mismatch with germline at one junction end may stem from a read error. The genes are TRBV20-1 and TRBJ2-7, with a possible D match to TRBD1 (7 bases). The V gene's germline CDR1 is DFQATT and CDR2 SNEGSKA (reference sequence). The CDR3 totals 13 residues. The CDR3 bases are TGCAGTGCTTGCAGGGGGGTGAACTACGAGCAGCACTTC. This encodes CSACRGVNYEQHF.

This clonotype has at least ten counts. The chain is built from TRBV7-8 and TRBJ2-1, with D perhaps TRBD1 (6 bases). Germline V gene lookup returns CDR1 SGHVS and CDR2 FQNEAQ. This CDR3 is built from 13 residues. In nucleotides, the CDR3 is TGTGCTACCAGGGCAGGGGTATACAATGAGCAGTTCTTC. Its protein product is CATRAGVYNEQFF.

This clonotype was observed at least ten times. V is TRBV5-1 and J is TRBJ2-3, with no clear D. The germline CDR1 and CDR2 sequences are SGHRS and YFSETQ. V gave up 7 bases and J gave up 2 bases, with 17 bases separating them. The CDR3 sequence is 15 residues long. The CDR3 DNA reads as TGCGCCAGCTGCCCCTCGACCCCGGCCACAGATACGCAGTATTTT. Residues: CASCPSTPATDTQYF.

This clonotype appeared many times. The genes are TRBV10-3 and TRBJ2-5; D ambiguous. CDR3 length: 13 amino acids. Germline loops: CDR1 ENHRY, CDR2 SYGVKD. V lost 10 bases, J lost 2 bases, and 14 bases lay in between. This chain's CDR3 is CATRAAAQETQYF. The CDR3 coding sequence is TGTGCCACCCGCGCGGCCGCACAAGAGACCCAGTACTTC.

This clonotype has at least ten counts. This chain joins TRBV5-1 and TRBJ1-6; TRBD1 aligns across 7 bases. The germline V gene encodes CDR1 SGHRS and CDR2 YFSETQ. V was pared by 0 bases and J by 8 bases, with 5 bases of the junction left unmatched. The CDR3 is 15 residues long. The CDR3, as DNA: TGCGCCAGCAGCTTGGGACAGGGAGGTTATTCACCCCTCCACTTT. Protein product: CASSLGQGGYSPLHF.

This clonotype was counted at least ten times. The gene calls are TRBV20-1 and TRBJ2-3; no reliable D call. Per germline, CDR1 DFQATT and CDR2 SNEGSKA (reference sequence). This CDR3 is built from 11 residues. Trimming stripped 7 bases from V and 6 bases from J, with 11 bases between. The CDR3 reads CSVQEWDTQYF. As DNA, the CDR3 is TGCAGTGTCCAAGAATGGGATACGCAGTATTTT.

This clonotype was seen ten or more times. V usage is TRBV20-1 and J usage is TRBJ2-3; 8 positions match TRBD2. The germline CDR1 and CDR2 sequences are DFQATT and SNEGSKA (reference sequence). The trim removed 3 bases at V and 4 bases at J, leaving 3 bases unmatched. The CDR3 has 13 amino acids. CDR3 protein: CSASQAGADTQYF. The CDR3 nucleotides read TGCAGTGCTAGTCAAGCGGGAGCAGATACGCAGTATTTT.

This clonotype was recorded many times. This rearrangement joins TRBV3-1 to TRBJ2-5; possibly TRBD2 for D (6 bases). The CDR3 totals 14 residues. Germline CDR1 is LGHDT and CDR2 is YNNKEL (reference sequence). V shed 2 bases and J shed 4 bases, with 11 bases lying between them. CDR3 amino acids: CASSQSGVIETQYF. CDR3 bases: TGTGCCAGCAGCCAATCGGGGGTAATAGAGACCCAGTACTTC.

This clonotype was seen more than once but under ten times. This chain uses TRBV20-1 with TRBJ1-2, with D possibly TRBD1 on 5 matching bases. Trimming pared 4 bases from V and 4 bases from J, leaving 10 bases between. Per the germline V gene, CDR1 is DFQATT and CDR2 is SNEGSKA (reference sequence). The CDR3 is 12 amino acids. DNA of the CDR3: TGCAGTGCTACAGGGACTAGCTATGGCTACACCTTC. Amino acid sequence: CSATGTSYGYTF.

This clonotype was seen ten or more times. The V call is TRBV6-2 or TRBV6-3, the J call TRBJ1-2, with 7 bases aligning to TRBD1. This CDR3 is 13 amino acids long. With V trimmed by 5 bases and J by 8 bases, 8 bases remained unmatched. Per the germline V gene, CDR1 is MNHEY and CDR2 is SVGEGT. The CDR3 bases are TGTGCCAGCAGTGGGGGACAGTGGAGCGGCTACACCTTC. It is translated as CASSGGQWSGYTF.

This clonotype showed up many times. The chain is built from TRBV19 and TRBJ1-3, with D unresolved. The V gene's germline CDR1 is LNHDA and CDR2 SQIVND (reference sequence). Trimming left V 9 bases short and J 1 base short, with 7 bases between. The CDR3 runs to 12 residues. CDR3 nucleotide sequence: TGTGCCAGCGGACTTTCTGGAAACACCATATATTTT. This sequence encodes CASGLSGNTIYF.

This clonotype was picked up many times. V gene TRBV4-1 combines with J gene TRBJ1-4, with D unclear. The CDR3 contains 15 residues. V was trimmed by 1 base and J by 3 bases, leaving 9 bases between them. Germline CDR1 and CDR2: MGHRA and YSYEKL. CDR3 protein: CASSQVPDPNEKLFF. CDR3 in DNA: TGCGCCAGCAGCCAAGTTCCTGATCCTAATGAAAAACTGTTTTTT.

There are many counts of this clonotype. This chain links TRBV3-1 with TRBJ2-4; D is unclear. Germline V lookup: CDR1 LGHDT, CDR2 YNNKEL (reference sequence). The ends were cut back, 1 base at V and 0 bases at J, with 7 bases in the middle. The CDR3 sequence is 15 residues long. The CDR3 reads CASSQGALAKNIQYF. CDR3 sequence (DNA): TGTGCCAGCAGCCAAGGTGCTTTAGCCAAAAACATTCAGTACTTC.

On this clonotype itself: The CDR3 ends on some other residue instead of the conserved phenylalanine or tryptophan, so this is likely a read error. The DNA is left out, because the CDR3 cannot be placed on it with certainty; the CDR3 is given as TCRdb lists it. This sequence joins TRBV18 and TRBJ2-7; the table names TRBD2, a call not compared with the DNA. Germline assignment: CDR1 KGHSH and CDR2 LQKENI. Termini included, the CDR3 measures 15 amino acids. CDR3 amino acids: CASSPPSSGRYEQSS.

This clonotype appeared many times. This CDR3 reads CASSDKASGPYEQYF. The CDR3 DNA reads TGTGCCAGCAGTGACAAAGCTAGCGGGCCCTACGAGCAGTACTTC. The V gene is TRBV2, the J gene TRBJ2-7, with TRBD2 matching over 8 bases. After removal of 3 bases from V and 2 bases from J, the junction contained 6 bases not matched to a gene. CDR3 length: 15 residues. Germline lookup yields CDR1 SNHLY and CDR2 FYNNEI.

This clonotype has just a few counts. A single base separates this from a much larger clone, so it may be a read error. V is TRBV7-3 and J is TRBJ2-1, with 8 positions matching TRBD2. CDR3 length: 14 residues. Germline loops: CDR1 SGHTA, CDR2 FQGTGA. The DNA for the CDR3 is TGTGCCAGCAGCGTCAGCGGGAGAGGCAATGGGCAGTTCTTC. This sequence encodes CASSVSGRGNGQFF. Filled out from reference TRBV7-3 and TRBJ2-1, the complete variable domain reads GAGVSQTPSNKVTEKGKYVELRCDPISGHTALYWYRQSLGQGPEFLIYFQGTGAADDSGLPNDRFFAVRPEGSVSTLKIQRTERGDSAVYLCASSVSGRGNGQFFGPGTRLTVL.

This clonotype was counted many times. The chain links TRBV14 to TRBJ2-5, with D perhaps TRBD2 (5 bases). Per germline, CDR1 SGHDN and CDR2 FVKESK. This CDR3 spans 15 amino acids. V was cut by 0 bases and J by 5 bases, with 13 bases left in between. CDR3 sequence reads: CASSQDYSGWETQYF. CDR3 DNA: TGTGCCAGCAGCCAAGATTATTCGGGATGGGAGACCCAGTACTTC.